What follows are 32 T cell receptor beta chains derived from one specimen sequenced in a study of T cells after yellow fever vaccination. TCRdb passed the 5' RACE reads through MiXCR, listing each CDR3 protein once. The data contain some 150,000 distinct CDR3 sequences, over 7% of them seen just once; the ten biggest clones take up roughly 33%. The material sequenced was CD8+ T cells sorted from PBMCs, taken 45 days after the yellow fever booster vaccination. These receptors were obtained from a man aged 18 to 30 who received the YFV17D yellow fever vaccine.

The J gene is TRBJ1-1, the V gene TRBV7-9, with D unclear. Germline CDR1 SEHNR, CDR2 FQNEAQ (reference sequence). CDR3 length: 12 amino acids. V was pared by 1 base and J by 8 bases, with 8 bases between. For the CDR3, the DNA is TGTGCCAGCAGCTTAGTCAAAGCGGAAGCTTTCTTT. Translation gives CASSLVKAEAFF.

A few counts support this clonotype. The V and J genes are TRBV5-1 and TRBJ1-5; 8 bases line up with TRBD1. This CDR3 has 15 residues. Germline V gene lookup returns CDR1 SGHRS and CDR2 YFSETQ. Losses at the gene ends were 1 base for V and 10 bases for J; bases not matched to a gene: 10. The CDR3 DNA reads TGCGCCAGCAGCTTGAACGTGGGACAGGAGCCTCCCCAGCATTTT. Translating gives CASSLNVGQEPPQHF.

The CDR3 sequence is CASSVSRNEQFF. The CDR3 DNA sequence: TGTGCCAGCAGCGTCAGCCGTAATGAGCAGTTCTTC. V gene TRBV9 combines with J gene TRBJ2-1; the D is unclear. V lost 2 bases and J 7 bases, leaving 7 bases between the germline ends. Germline lookup yields CDR1 SGDLS and CDR2 YYNGEE. This CDR3 contains 12 residues.

The chain links TRBV5-1 to TRBJ2-5; the D gene is possibly TRBD2 (5 bases). Per germline, CDR1 SGHRS and CDR2 YFSETQ. This CDR3 is 14 amino acids long. Trimming pared 4 bases from V and 5 bases from J, leaving 15 bases between. The CDR3 DNA reads as TGCGCCAGCAGCCCACCGGGGATTCGGGAGACCCAGTACTTC. It is translated as CASSPPGIRETQYF. Together with reference TRBV5-1 and TRBJ2-5, the CDR3 gives the full variable domain: KAGVTQTPRYLIKTRGQQVTLSCSPISGHRSVSWYQQTPGQGLQFLFEYFSETQRNKGNFPGRFSGRQFSNSRSEMNVSTLELGDSALYLCASSPPGIRETQYFGPGTRLLVL.

CDR3 in amino acids: CASSQQVYNEQFF. Written as DNA, the CDR3 is TGTGCCAGCAGCCAACAGGTCTACAATGAGCAGTTCTTC. This chain links TRBV5-6 with TRBJ2-1, with D perhaps matching TRBD1 (5 bases). CDR1 and CDR2 (germline): SGHDT, YYEEEE. The V and J ends lost 4 bases and 3 bases respectively, with 8 bases between them. This CDR3 is built from 13 residues.

V and J are TRBV7-9 and TRBJ2-1; the match to TRBD2 covers 9 bases. V gave up 2 bases and J gave up 6 bases; unmatched junction bases: 8. CDR1 SEHNR and CDR2 FQNEAQ come from the germline V gene (reference sequence). This CDR3 is built from 16 residues. Here the CDR3 DNA reads TGTGCCAGCAGCTTAAGCGGTAGCGGGGGCCTCAATGAGCAGTTCTTC. Protein product: CASSLSGSGGLNEQFF.

This clonotype has only a few counts. The J gene is TRBJ2-1, the V gene TRBV9; D is unclear. The CDR3 totals 15 residues. CDR1 and CDR2 from the germline V gene are SGDLS and YYNGEE. V was trimmed by 0 bases and J by 2 bases, leaving 9 bases between them. The CDR3 loop reads CASSVGGGTYNEQFF. The CDR3 DNA is TGTGCCAGCAGCGTAGGAGGCGGTACCTACAATGAGCAGTTCTTC.

The chain has TRBV7-9 and TRBJ2-7; the D is unclear. The CDR3 runs 13 residues. Trimming took 6 bases from V and 3 from J, leaving 12 bases between them. The germline V gene encodes CDR1 SEHNR and CDR2 FQNEAQ (reference sequence). The CDR3 bases are TGTGCCAGCAGGCCCGACGAGAACTACGAGCAGTACTTC. Its protein product is CASRPDENYEQYF.

This clonotype was picked up many times. The chain couples TRBV6-5 to TRBJ2-7, with 7 bases matching TRBD2. The V gene end was trimmed by 5 bases and the J gene end by 3 bases; junction bases not matched to a gene: 7. Germline CDR1 MNHEY, CDR2 SVGAGI. CDR3 length: 14 amino acids. CDR3 nucleotide sequence: TGTGCCAGCAGTAGACTAGCAGGTGACTACGAGCAGTACTTC. This translates into CASSRLAGDYEQYF.

This clonotype was seen only a few times. The rearrangement joins TRBV11-2 to TRBJ2-7; D is ambiguous. CDR3 length: 13 residues. Germline CDR1 SGHAT, CDR2 FQNNGV. Deletions cut 1 base from V and 2 bases from J, with 6 bases between. This CDR3 is CASSLGFAYEQYF. DNA for the CDR3: TGTGCCAGCAGCTTAGGCTTTGCCTACGAGCAGTACTTC.

V is TRBV30 and J is TRBJ2-7, with D perhaps TRBD2 (5 bases). The V end lost 5 bases, the J end lost 3 bases, and 14 bases lay between the germline ends. The V gene's germline CDR1 is GTSNPN and CDR2 SVGIG (reference sequence). The CDR3 spans 13 residues. The CDR3 protein is CAWGRGRYYEQYF. The CDR3, as DNA: TGTGCCTGGGGGAGAGGCAGATACTACGAGCAGTACTTC.

In its sample, this clonotype was seen a few times. The J gene is TRBJ1-2, the V gene TRBV20-1; D unclear. The germline V gene has CDR1 DFQATT and CDR2 SNEGSKA (reference sequence). This CDR3 has 13 residues. V was clipped by 6 bases and J by 7 bases, with 18 bases between them. The CDR3 loop is CSALAPDARGYTF. The CDR3 DNA follows: TGCAGTGCCCTAGCCCCGGACGCTCGTGGCTACACCTTC.

V is TRBV6-1 and J is TRBJ2-7; weak D call: TRBD2 (5 bases). Germline-derived CDR1 and CDR2 are MNHNS and SASEGT. Trimming took 6 bases from V and 2 from J, leaving 14 bases between them. The CDR3 is 14 residues long. The CDR3 nucleotides read TGTGCCAGCAGCTCCCGAGCGGCAACCTACGAGCAGTACGTC. Encoded protein: CASSSRAATYEQYV.

In its sample, this clonotype was seen a few times. The chain employs TRBV7-9 and TRBJ2-5; tentatively, D is TRBD1 or TRBD2 (5 bases each). Per germline, CDR1 SEHNR and CDR2 FQNEAQ (reference sequence). Trimming removed 0 bases from V and 9 bases from J, with 8 bases in between. The CDR3 covers 12 residues. In DNA form, the CDR3 reads TGTGCCAGCAGCTTAGCCTGGGGGTCCCAGTACTTC. This encodes CASSLAWGSQYF.

This clonotype was detected only a few times. The J gene is TRBJ2-5, the V gene TRBV4-3; 8 bases are shared with TRBD2. CDR1 is LGHNA and CDR2 is YSLEER in the germline V gene. The CDR3 is 18 residues long. V dropped 4 bases and J dropped 2; count of bases not matched to a gene: 15. Here the CDR3 reads CASSLARRRGGGQETQYF. As DNA, the CDR3 is TGCGCCAGCAGCCTCGCCCGACGGAGGGGCGGGGGGCAAGAGACCCAGTACTTC.

V usage is TRBV20-1 and J usage is TRBJ1-1; no reliable D call. V lost 4 bases and J 0 bases, leaving 9 bases between the germline ends. The CDR3 has 13 amino acids. Germline V gives CDR1 DFQATT, CDR2 SNEGSKA (reference sequence). CDR3 amino acids: CSAKDFMNTEAFF. In DNA form, the CDR3 reads TGCAGTGCTAAGGACTTTATGAACACTGAAGCTTTCTTT.

This chain uses TRBV27 with TRBJ1-6, with D tentatively TRBD1 (6 bases). V was pared by 10 bases and J by 3 bases, with 16 bases between. This CDR3 has 15 amino acids. Germline CDR1 MNHEY, CDR2 SMNVEV (reference sequence). CDR3 loop: CATQTTGNYNSPLHF. The CDR3 region has the DNA TGTGCCACTCAGACTACAGGGAACTATAATTCACCCCTCCACTTT.

CDR3 amino acids: CASSQRLSGRTGELFF. As DNA, the CDR3 is TGCGCCAGCAGCCAAAGACTAAGCGGGAGGACCGGGGAGCTGTTTTTT. The genes are TRBV4-1 and TRBJ2-2; 9 positions match TRBD2. Germline CDR1 is MGHRA and CDR2 is YSYEKL. Trimming at V came to 2 bases and at J to 5 bases, leaving 6 bases not matched to a gene. CDR3 size: 16 residues.

This clonotype has only a few counts. This chain uses TRBV7-8 with TRBJ1-3; a possible D gene is TRBD1 (6 bases). The length of the CDR3 is 16 residues. Trimming removed 1 base from V and 2 bases from J, with 12 bases in between. Germline CDR1 SGHVS, CDR2 FQNEAQ. In nucleotides, the CDR3 is TGTGCCAGCAGCTTAGATGGGGGCGCGGCTGGAAACACCATATATTTT. It specifies CASSLDGGAAGNTIYF.

The chain carries TRBV7-9 and TRBJ2-5; D remains unclear. The CDR3 is 12 amino acids. Germline CDR1 SEHNR, CDR2 FQNEAQ (reference sequence). V was clipped by 4 bases and J by 8 bases, with 11 bases between them. In DNA form, the CDR3 reads TGTGCCAGCAGCTCTGACCGCCCCACCCAGTACTTC. Protein product: CASSSDRPTQYF.

This clonotype was detected ten times or more. The chain employs TRBV6-2 or TRBV6-3 and TRBJ2-1; the match to TRBD1 covers 10 bases. Germline CDR1 MNHEY, CDR2 SVGEGT. This CDR3 region has 14 residues. V shed 5 bases and J 14 bases; nucleotides not matched to a gene: 12. Here the CDR3 reads CASSTSPDRGREFF. The CDR3 nucleotides are TGTGCCAGCAGTACAAGCCCGGACAGGGGGAGGGAGTTCTTC.

The chain employs TRBV5-1 and TRBJ2-7; 7 bases line up with TRBD2. The CDR3 sequence is 13 residues long. Germline V gene lookup returns CDR1 SGHRS and CDR2 YFSETQ. The ends lost 2 bases at V and 5 bases at J; junction bases unmatched: 4. The CDR3 DNA is TGCGCCAGCAGCTTCCTGGGGAGGGACGAGCAGTACTTC. It yields the protein CASSFLGRDEQYF.

The sample holds a few counts of this clonotype. The chain has TRBV7-3 and TRBJ1-6, with D hard to call. CDR1 and CDR2 (germline): SGHTA, FQGTGA. Deletions cut 4 bases from V and 13 bases from J, with 14 bases between. This CDR3 is 13 amino acids long. The CDR3 here is CASSSDGAAPLHF. Here the CDR3 DNA reads TGTGCCAGCAGCTCGGACGGCGCGGCGCCCCTCCACTTT.

The chain carries TRBV9 and TRBJ2-2; D unresolved. Germline-derived CDR1 and CDR2 are SGDLS and YYNGEE. With 6 bases removed from V and 0 bases from J, the gap between germline ends came to 9 bases. The CDR3 runs to 14 residues. The CDR3 region is CASTPETNTGELFF. The CDR3 DNA is TGTGCCAGCACCCCCGAGACGAACACCGGGGAGCTGTTTTTT. The whole variable domain, remainder taken from reference TRBV9 and TRBJ2-2, is DSGVTQTPKHLITATGQRVTLRCSPRSGDLSVYWYQQSLDQGLQFLIQYYNGEERAKGNILERFSAQQFPDLHSELNLSSLELGDSALYFCASTPETNTGELFFGEGSRLTVL.

This clonotype occurred a few times. At one end the junction does not follow the germline gene, possibly because of a read error. The CDR3 DNA is TGCAGTGCCAGAGATAACAGGGCTGGCTACACCTTC. It yields the protein CSARDNRAGYTF. V is TRBV20-1 and J is TRBJ1-2; possibly TRBD1 for D (6 bases). Looked up from germline, CDR1 is DFQATT and CDR2 is SNEGSKA (reference sequence). The CDR3 extends over 12 amino acids.

This chain uses TRBV4-1 with TRBJ1-3; D remains ambiguous. This CDR3 region has 15 residues. The germline V gene encodes CDR1 MGHRA and CDR2 YSYEKL. V gave up 1 base and J gave up 0 bases, with 7 bases separating them. The CDR3 spells CASSQGFGSGNTIYF. DNA of the CDR3: TGCGCCAGCAGCCAAGGCTTCGGCTCTGGAAACACCATATATTTT.

This clonotype was detected a few times. The V gene is TRBV12-3 or TRBV12-4, the J gene TRBJ2-3; 9 bases are shared with TRBD2. The V and J ends lost 5 bases and 2 bases, in that order; junction bases with no gene match: 5. CDR3 length equals 15 residues. The CDR3 loop is CASSSSGRNTDTQYF. The DNA of the CDR3 is TGTGCCAGCAGTAGTAGCGGGAGAAACACAGATACGCAGTATTTT.

Of note for this clonotype: The junction differs from germline at one of its ends, possibly a read error. This chain joins TRBV27 and TRBJ2-5; possible D gene TRBD1, 6 bases. CDR3 length: 13 residues. CDR1 and CDR2 (germline): MNHEY, SMNVEV (reference sequence). CDR3 nucleotide sequence: TGTGCCAGCAGTTTAGGGGGACAAGTGACCCAGTACTTC. It is translated as CASSLGGQVTQYF.

This rearrangement joins TRBV7-9 to TRBJ2-5, with D possibly being TRBD2 (5 bases). This CDR3 contains 14 residues. V was shortened by 5 bases and J by 4 bases, with 14 bases between the two germline ends. The germline V gene has CDR1 SEHNR and CDR2 FQNEAQ (reference sequence). The CDR3 here is CASSRGGVGETQYF. CDR3 DNA sequence: TGTGCCAGCAGCCGGGGTGGGGTCGGAGAGACCCAGTACTTC.

This clonotype was detected only a few times. CDR3 DNA: TGTGCCAGCAGCTTAGTGTTCGGCAGCCCCATTGCCAATGAGCAGTTCTTC. Its protein product is CASSLVFGSPIANEQFF. This chain links TRBV7-8 with TRBJ2-1; unclear D gene. V dropped 1 base and J dropped 6 bases, with 19 bases sitting between them. This CDR3 is built from 17 residues. Per germline, CDR1 SGHVS and CDR2 FQNEAQ.

V usage is TRBV4-3 and J usage is TRBJ2-5, with TRBD1 identical over 9 bases. The length of the CDR3 is 15 residues. V shed 1 base and J 4 bases; nucleotides not matched to a gene: 4. Germline V gene lookup returns CDR1 LGHNA and CDR2 YSLEER. Here the CDR3 reads CASSQGDRAGETQYF. Here the CDR3 DNA reads TGCGCCAGCAGCCAAGGGGACAGGGCGGGAGAGACCCAGTACTTC.

This clonotype was counted only a few times. The CDR3 reads CASSVSASGTGELFF. CDR3 bases: TGTGCCAGCAGCGTTTCCGCTAGCGGGACCGGGGAGCTGTTTTTT. The rearrangement joins TRBV9 to TRBJ2-2; TRBD2 aligns across 8 bases. With 2 bases clipped from V and 5 bases from J, the junction kept 5 bases outside the gene matches. Germline values: CDR1 SGDLS, CDR2 YYNGEE. The CDR3 length is 15 residues.